Listed below are T cell receptor beta chains from one sample, sequenced in a study of shared clonotypes between healthy human individuals. Method: immunoSEQ multiplex PCR; TCRdb's copy keeps in-frame clones and lacks some. The table has about 510,000 clones, 60% to 85% seen once; the top ten hold roughly 13%. The material sequenced was PBMCs. The source of these receptors is a woman between 35 and 50 years old in good health. Some clones in this sample may be carry-over from other donors' samples. The CDR3 runs from the conserved cysteine through the conserved F or W. A D gene is named only where the DNA matches it firmly. Clone size is not always given. Where it is, it says once, few, many or a class for expanded clones.

clone size,CDR3 length,J gene,V gene,D gene,CDR3 protein,CDR3 DNA
.,15,TRBJ2-7,TRBV19,TRBD2,CASSGGAGGKYEQYF,TGTGCCAGTAGTGGGGGAGCGGGAGGAAAGTACGAGCAGTACTTC
.,17,TRBJ2-3,TRBV4-3,TRBD2,CASSQDGTSGSTDTQYF,TGCGCCAGCAGCCAAGACGGGACTAGCGGGAGCACAGATACGCAGTATTTT
few,14,TRBJ2-4,TRBV15,.,CATLKSGAKNIQYF,TGTGCCACGCTAAAAAGCGGAGCCAAAAACATTCAGTACTTC
.,15,TRBJ2-5,TRBV10-2,TRBD1,CASSQGARQGETQYF,TGCGCCAGCAGTCAGGGGGCCCGGCAGGGAGAGACCCAGTACTTC
once,16,TRBJ1-5,TRBV4-1,.,CASSQDPAGINQPQHF,TGCGCCAGCAGCCAAGATCCGGCCGGAATCAATCAGCCCCAGCATTTT
.,16,TRBJ2-7,TRBV2,.,CASRREPGEVYYEQYF,TGTGCCAGCAGACGCGAACCAGGGGAGGTTTACTACGAGCAGTACTTC
.,14,TRBJ2-3,TRBV6-5,.,CASRGGAGTDTQYF,TGTGCCAGCAGGGGGGGAGCTGGCACAGATACGCAGTATTTT
.,16,TRBJ1-3,TRBV7-9,.,CASSLLGALEGNTIYF,TGTGCCAGCAGCTTACTCGGGGCCCTCGAGGGAAACACCATATATTTT
.,15,TRBJ2-1,TRBV14,.,CASSPHRATYNEQFF,TGTGCCAGCAGCCCCCACAGGGCGACCTACAATGAGCAGTTCTTC
.,14,TRBJ1-4,TRBV9,.,CASSVGGFGEKLFF,TGTGCCAGCAGCGTAGGGGGGTTTGGTGAAAAACTGTTTTTT
.,12,TRBJ2-2,TRBV28,.,CASSQLTGELFF,TGTGCCAGCAGTCAATTAACCGGGGAGCTGTTTTTT
.,19,TRBJ2-2,TRBV9,TRBD2,CASSVAPRGGRARTGELFF,TGTGCCAGCAGCGTAGCCCCCCGTGGGGGGAGGGCCCGCACCGGGGAGCTGTTTTTT
.,12,TRBJ1-2,TRBV29-1,.,CSVDWGGTGYTF,TGCAGCGTTGATTGGGGGGGAACGGGCTACACCTTC
.,16,TRBJ2-1,TRBV5-5,TRBD2,CASSSLSGRAYNEQFF,TGTGCCAGCAGCTCGCTTAGCGGGAGAGCCTACAATGAGCAGTTCTTC